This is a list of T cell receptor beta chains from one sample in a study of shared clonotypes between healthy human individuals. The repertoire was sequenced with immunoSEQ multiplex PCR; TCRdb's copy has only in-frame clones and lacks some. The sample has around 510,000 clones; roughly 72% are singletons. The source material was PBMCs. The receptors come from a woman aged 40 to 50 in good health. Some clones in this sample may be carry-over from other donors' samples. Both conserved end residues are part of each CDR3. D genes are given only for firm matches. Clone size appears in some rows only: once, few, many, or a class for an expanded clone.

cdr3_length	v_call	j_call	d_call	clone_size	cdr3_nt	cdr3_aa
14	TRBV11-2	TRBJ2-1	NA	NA	TGTGCCAGCAGCTTAGGGGGCGGTTACAATGAGCAGTTCTTC	CASSLGGGYNEQFF
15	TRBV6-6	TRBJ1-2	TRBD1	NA	TGTGCCAGCACCGGGACAGGGGAAAAGAGCTATGGCTACACCTTC	CASTGTGEKSYGYTF
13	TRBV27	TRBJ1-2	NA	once	TGTGCCAGCAGTCCCTACCGGGAGAATGGCTACACCTTC	CASSPYRENGYTF
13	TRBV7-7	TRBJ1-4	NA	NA	TGTGCCAGCAGCTTAGATGGGGGGTCTGAACTGTTTTTT	CASSLDGGSELFF
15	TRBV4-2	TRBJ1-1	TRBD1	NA	TGTGCCAGCAGCCGCGAGCCGGGGACAGCTTATGAAGCTTTCTTT	CASSREPGTAYEAFF
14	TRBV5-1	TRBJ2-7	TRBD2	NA	TGCGCCAGCAGCCCGGAGACTAGCGCCTACGAGCAGTACTTC	CASSPETSAYEQYF
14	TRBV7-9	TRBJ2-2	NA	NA	TGTGCCAGCAGCAGGACTGCGAACACCGGGGAGCTGTTTTTT	CASSRTANTGELFF
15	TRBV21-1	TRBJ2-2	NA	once	TGTGCCAGCAGTTCCGGGACAGGTAACACCGGGGAGCTGTTTTTT	CASSSGTGNTGELFF
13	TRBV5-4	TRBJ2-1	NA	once	TGTGCCAGCAGCTTGCCCAGTGGAGATGAGCAGTTCTTC	CASSLPSGDEQFF
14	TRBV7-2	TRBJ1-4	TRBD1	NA	TGTGCCAGCAGCCGGGACAGGGGAGGGGAAAAACTGTTTTTT	CASSRDRGGEKLFF
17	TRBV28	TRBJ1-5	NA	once	TGTGCCAGCAGTATACTACGGGGAGGGGTTGGTAATCAGCCCCAGCATTTT	CASSILRGGVGNQPQHF
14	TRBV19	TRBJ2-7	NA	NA	TGTGCCAGTAGTATCGGGGGAAGCTCCTACGAGCAGTACTTC	CASSIGGSSYEQYF
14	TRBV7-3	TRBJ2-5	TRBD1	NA	TGTGCCAGCAGCATCGGGACAGTACAAGAGACCCAGTACTTC	CASSIGTVQETQYF
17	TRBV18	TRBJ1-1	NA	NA	TGTGCCAGCTCACGCAACCCCCACAGAGGCGGGAACACTGAAGCTTTCTTT	CASSRNPHRGGNTEAFF
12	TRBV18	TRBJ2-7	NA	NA	TGTGCCAGCTCATCCCAGGGTTACGAGCAGTACTTC	CASSSQGYEQYF
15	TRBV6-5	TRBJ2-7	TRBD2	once	TGTGCCAGCAGTTACCTTCCTAGCGGGAGAGGAGAGCAGTACTTC	CASSYLPSGRGEQYF